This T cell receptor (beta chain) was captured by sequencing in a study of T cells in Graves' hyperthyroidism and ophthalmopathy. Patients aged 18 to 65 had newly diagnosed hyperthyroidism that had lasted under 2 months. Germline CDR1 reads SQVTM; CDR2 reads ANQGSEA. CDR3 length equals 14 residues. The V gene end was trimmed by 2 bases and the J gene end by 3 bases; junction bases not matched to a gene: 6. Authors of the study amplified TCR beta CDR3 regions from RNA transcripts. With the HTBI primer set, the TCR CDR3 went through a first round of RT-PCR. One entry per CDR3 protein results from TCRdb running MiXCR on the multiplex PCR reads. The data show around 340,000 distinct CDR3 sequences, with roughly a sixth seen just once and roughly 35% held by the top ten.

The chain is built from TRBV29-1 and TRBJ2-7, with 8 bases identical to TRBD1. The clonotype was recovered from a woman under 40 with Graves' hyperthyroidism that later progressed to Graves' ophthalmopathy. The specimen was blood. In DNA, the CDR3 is TGCAGCGTTGAACTTGGAGACAGGGGCTACGAGCAGTACTTC. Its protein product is CSVELGDRGYEQYF.